The 32 T cell receptor beta chains below all came from one sample that was sequenced in a study of CD8+CD57+ T cells in acquired aplastic anemia. Genomic DNA was employed as the template in profiling TCR beta VDJ and CDR3. TCRdb reprocessed the reads with MiXCR, giving one entry per CDR3 protein. The repertoire has under 150,000 distinct CDR3 sequences, approximately 41% of them found once; the top ten carry under 9%. The sample consisted of sorted CD4+, CD8+, or CD8+CD57+ T cells (not recorded which) from PBMCs. Receptors were obtained from a human donor in good health, serving as a control.

The rearrangement joins TRBV15 to TRBJ2-5, with TRBD1 matching over 10 bases. Per germline, CDR1 LNHNV and CDR2 YYDKDF (reference sequence). CDR3 length: 12 amino acids. Trimming cost V 3 bases and J 10 bases; bases outside gene matches: 2. The CDR3 nucleotides read TGTGCCACCAGCAGGGACAGGGGGGACCAGTACTTC. Protein product: CATSRDRGDQYF.

This clonotype was counted ten times or more. The chain uses TRBV12-3 or TRBV12-4 and TRBJ2-2, with D perhaps TRBD1 (5 bases). V dropped 3 bases and J dropped 1 base, with 6 bases sitting between them. The CDR3 covers 14 residues. CDR3 nucleotide sequence: TGTGCCAGCAGTTTGACAGAGAACACCGGGGAGCTGTTTTTT. Translation: CASSLTENTGELFF.

This clonotype was observed once. The CDR3 DNA sequence: TGTGCCAGTAGTATGGCTAATAGCAATCAGCCCCAGCATTTT. Translating gives CASSMANSNQPQHF. The chain carries TRBV19 and TRBJ1-5; no clear D. This CDR3 contains 14 residues. V lost 3 bases and J 0 bases, leaving 6 bases between the germline ends. Germline V gene data show CDR1 as LNHDA and CDR2 as SQIVND (reference sequence).

This clonotype occurred many times. The gene calls are TRBV6-1 and TRBJ2-1; D might be TRBD1 (6 bases). Deletions cut 6 bases from V and 3 bases from J, with 18 bases between. From germline, CDR1 is MNHNS and CDR2 SASEGT. The CDR3 sequence is 16 residues long. Here the CDR3 reads CASSELRGRNYNEQFF. The CDR3, as DNA: TGTGCCAGCAGCGAGCTCAGGGGCAGGAACTACAATGAGCAGTTCTTC.

Notes on this clonotype: The junction differs from germline at one of its ends, possibly a read error. The CDR3, as DNA: TGTGCCAGCAGCTTGGAGGCGGGGGGTAATGGGCAGTTCTTC. It yields the protein CASSLEAGGNGQFF. The genes are TRBV5-4 and TRBJ2-1; 8 nucleotides agree with TRBD2. Germline CDR1 SGHNT, CDR2 YYREEE (reference sequence). The CDR3 loop spans 14 amino acids. The full variable domain, completed using reference TRBV5-4 and TRBJ2-1, is ETGVTQSPTHLIKTRGQQVTLRCSSQSGHNTVSWYQQALGQGPQFIFQYYREEENGRGNFPPRFSGLQFPNYSSELNVNALELDDSALYLCASSLEAGGNGQFFGPGTRLTVL.

J is TRBJ2-1 and V is TRBV25-1; D is uncertain. This CDR3 is 15 amino acids long. From germline, CDR1 is MGHDK and CDR2 SYGVNS. The V end was cut by 7 bases, the J end by 0 bases, with 13 bases between. In DNA, the CDR3 is TGTGCCAGCATGGACGAGTACCGCTCCTACAATGAGCAGTTCTTC. Protein product: CASMDEYRSYNEQFF.

Ten or more counts support this clonotype. The gene calls are TRBV12-3 or TRBV12-4 and TRBJ2-2; D remains unclear. There are 12 residues in the CDR3. The ends were cut back, 1 base at V and 6 bases at J, with 3 bases in the middle. The CDR3, as DNA: TGTGCCAGCAGTTTAGGGGCCGGGGAGCTGTTTTTT. Its translation: CASSLGAGELFF.

This clonotype was seen at least ten times. The CDR3 DNA reads TGCGCCAGCAGCCAAGATTTAGGGACACAGAAAAGCGTGATGAACACTGAAGCTTTCTTT. Its protein is CASSQDLGTQKSVMNTEAFF. V and J are TRBV4-1 and TRBJ1-1; the D gene is possibly TRBD1 (6 bases). The V end was cut by 0 bases, the J end by 0 bases, with 23 bases between. The CDR3 length is 20 residues. Germline CDR1 MGHRA, CDR2 YSYEKL.

There are a few counts of this clonotype. This chain joins TRBV5-6 and TRBJ2-7; the D gene is possibly TRBD1 (6 bases). CDR3 length equals 14 residues. Germline loops: CDR1 SGHDT, CDR2 YYEEEE. The V end lost 4 bases, the J end lost 1 base, and 12 bases lay between the germline ends. The CDR3 spells CASSRKDSSYEQYF. The DNA for the CDR3 is TGTGCCAGCAGCCGAAAGGACAGTTCCTACGAGCAGTACTTC.

For this clonotype: Since a much larger clone is just one base distant, this may be a read error. V and J are TRBV5-4 and TRBJ1-2; D gene unclear. From germline, CDR1 is SGHNT and CDR2 YYREEE (reference sequence). The CDR3 has 15 residues. CDR3 sequence (DNA): TGTGCCAGCAGCTTGGGCCCAACACAAAACTATGGCCACACCTTC. Translation gives CASSLGPTQNYGHTF.

The chain is built from TRBV5-1 and TRBJ1-2; 7 positions match TRBD1. CDR3 length: 15 residues. The V and J ends lost 4 bases and 3 bases, in that order; junction bases with no gene match: 9. CDR1 is SGHRS, CDR2 YFSETQ, per germline. In DNA, the CDR3 is TGCGCCAGCAGCATCCAGACAGGGAACCACTATGGCTACACCTTC. The encoded protein is CASSIQTGNHYGYTF. The complete variable domain, with remaining parts taken from reference TRBV5-1 and TRBJ1-2, reads KAGVTQTPRYLIKTRGQQVTLSCSPISGHRSVSWYQQTPGQGLQFLFEYFSETQRNKGNFPGRFSGRQFSNSRSEMNVSTLELGDSALYLCASSIQTGNHYGYTFGSGTRLTVV.

In its sample, this clonotype was seen many times. The chain joins TRBV11-2 to TRBJ2-7, with TRBD2 identical over 7 bases. The CDR3 extends over 17 amino acids. J lost 6 bases, V lost 3 bases, and 17 bases had no gene match. The V gene's germline CDR1 is SGHAT and CDR2 FQNNGV. In DNA, the CDR3 is TGTGCCAGCAGCTTTGGGGCCTGGGCTAGCGGTGCTCCCGAGCAGTACTTC. Its translation is CASSFGAWASGAPEQYF.

As concerns this clonotype: This could be a read error, since a much larger clone is one nucleotide away. CDR3 in DNA: TGTGCCAGCAGCTTTGACCACACATATACGCAGTATTTT. Residues: CASSFDHTYTQYF. This sequence joins TRBV5-5 and TRBJ2-3; D unclear. This CDR3 has 13 residues. Germline loops: CDR1 SGHKS, CDR2 YYEKEE (reference sequence).

This chain uses TRBV20-1 with TRBJ2-3; the match to TRBD2 covers 7 bases. J gave up 2 bases and V 2 bases, and 7 bases lay outside the gene matches. Germline V gene sequence: CDR1 DFQATT, CDR2 SNEGSKA (reference sequence). This CDR3 is built from 15 residues. The CDR3: CSARTLSGATDTQYF. The CDR3 DNA sequence: TGCAGTGCTAGAACCCTAAGCGGGGCCACAGATACGCAGTATTTT.

The J gene is TRBJ2-1, the V gene TRBV18; TRBD2 aligns across 7 bases. The trim removed 10 bases at V and 2 bases at J, leaving 8 bases unmatched. Looked up from germline, CDR1 is KGHSH and CDR2 is LQKENI. The CDR3 loop spans 14 amino acids. The CDR3 nucleotides are TGTGCCACATTTCGGCTAGCGGCCTACAATGAGCAGTTCTTC. This encodes CATFRLAAYNEQFF. The complete variable domain, with remaining parts taken from reference TRBV18 and TRBJ2-1, reads NAGVMQNPRHLVRRRGQEARLRCSPMKGHSHVYWYRQLPEEGLKFMVYLQKENIIDESGMPKERFSAEFPKEGPSILRIQQVVRGDSAAYFCATFRLAAYNEQFFGPGTRLTVL.

The chain joins TRBV15 to TRBJ2-1; D uncertain. The CDR3 totals 15 residues. V was cut by 0 bases and J by 6 bases, with 12 bases left in between. Germline CDR1 is LNHNV and CDR2 is YYDKDF (reference sequence). CDR3 protein: CATSRDRSRTNEQFF. The CDR3, as DNA: TGTGCCACCAGCAGAGACAGATCAAGGACCAATGAGCAGTTCTTC.

This clonotype was found many times. A junction boundary mismatches the germline segment, possibly from a read error. The rearrangement uses TRBV5-1 and TRBJ1-2; 7 nucleotides agree with TRBD1. This CDR3 comprises 13 residues. CDR1 and CDR2 from the germline V gene are SGHRS and YFSETQ. CDR3 sequence: CASSSEGARGYTF. DNA of the CDR3: TGCGCCAGTAGCTCGGAGGGGGCGAGGGGCTACACCTTC.

This clonotype has a handful of counts. V and J are TRBV15 and TRBJ1-2, with D uncertain. The CDR3 spans 13 residues. The V and J ends lost 5 bases and 0 bases respectively, with 7 bases between them. CDR1 LNHNV and CDR2 YYDKDF come from the germline V gene (reference sequence). CDR3 loop: CATSGESNYGYTF. The CDR3 DNA reads TGTGCCACCAGCGGGGAGTCTAACTATGGCTACACCTTC.

This rearrangement joins TRBV7-7 to TRBJ2-7; D may be TRBD1 or TRBD2 (5 bases each). Trimming stripped 5 bases from V and 2 bases from J, with 16 bases between. CDR1 SSHAT and CDR2 FNYEAQ come from the germline V gene (reference sequence). The CDR3 runs 15 residues. The CDR3 here is CASSQRDGPTYEQYF. The DNA of the CDR3 is TGTGCCAGCAGCCAGAGGGACGGCCCTACCTACGAGCAGTACTTC.

The genes are TRBV29-1 and TRBJ2-3; TRBD2 is a possible D gene (7 bases). Germline V CDR1 and CDR2: SQVTM, ANQGSEA. The CDR3 loop spans 14 amino acids. V lost 3 bases to trimming and J lost 2 bases, with 12 bases between them. CDR3 loop: CSVDRRGLTDTQYF. The CDR3 nucleotides read TGCAGCGTTGACAGGCGGGGGCTCACAGATACGCAGTATTTT.

The genes are TRBV3-1 and TRBJ1-1; D is uncertain. Germline V CDR1 and CDR2: LGHDT, YNNKEL (reference sequence). V was shortened by 4 bases and J by 0 bases, with 12 bases between the two germline ends. This CDR3 has 15 amino acids. CDR3 in DNA: TGTGCCAGCAGCCCCCGACGGACTATGAACACTGAAGCTTTCTTT. Translating it yields CASSPRRTMNTEAFF.

In its sample, this clonotype was seen many times. V is TRBV29-1 and J is TRBJ2-1; D uncertain. The CDR3 sequence is 12 residues long. V gave up 4 bases and J gave up 4 bases, with 8 bases separating them. The germline V gene encodes CDR1 SQVTM and CDR2 ANQGSEA. CDR3 amino acids: CSVVEVYNEQFF. In nucleotides, the CDR3 is TGCAGCGTTGTTGAGGTTTACAATGAGCAGTTCTTC.

This clonotype came up many times. The chain joins TRBV2 to TRBJ2-7; possible D gene TRBD1, 5 bases. Per the germline V gene, CDR1 is SNHLY and CDR2 is FYNNEI. CDR3 size: 12 residues. V lost 5 bases and J 3 bases, leaving 8 bases between the germline ends. CDR3 sequence reads: CASSSQDYEQYF. CDR3 coding DNA: TGTGCCAGCAGTTCACAGGACTACGAGCAGTACTTC.

This clonotype was counted at least ten times. The CDR3 reads CASRAARYGYTF. The CDR3 nucleotides read TGTGCCAGCAGGGCCGCCCGTTATGGCTACACCTTC. The chain is built from TRBV6-1 and TRBJ1-2; no definite D call. This CDR3 has 12 residues. Looked up from germline, CDR1 is MNHNS and CDR2 is SASEGT. Between the trimmed V and J ends, which lost 6 bases and 5 bases, there was a span of 10 bases.

The CDR3 loop reads CASSELGPGEQYF. In DNA, the CDR3 is TGTGCCAGCAGTGAACTCGGGCCTGGCGAGCAGTACTTC. V and J are TRBV2 and TRBJ2-7; the D is unclear. Germline V lookup: CDR1 SNHLY, CDR2 FYNNEI. V was cut by 2 bases and J by 6 bases, with 11 bases left in between. This CDR3 has 13 residues.

With regard to this clonotype: One end of the junction does not line up with germline, which may come from a read error. V and J are TRBV10-3 and TRBJ2-7, with unresolved D. CDR3 length equals 17 residues. In germline, CDR1 is ENHRY, CDR2 SYGVKD. CDR3 protein: CASSVRAQVSIGYEQYF. DNA for the CDR3: TGCGCCAGCAGCGTCCGCGCTCAGGTCAGTATTGGCTACGAGCAGTACTTT.

The V gene is TRBV3-1, the J gene TRBJ2-5; 9 bases are shared with TRBD2. Trimming removed 2 bases from V and 2 bases from J; junction bases left unmatched: 3. The CDR3 sequence is 15 residues long. Germline values: CDR1 LGHDT, CDR2 YNNKEL (reference sequence). DNA of the CDR3: TGTGCCAGCAGCCAAATAGCGGGGGCTCAAGAGACCCAGTACTTC. It translates to CASSQIAGAQETQYF.

The genes are TRBV2 and TRBJ2-7; TRBD1 agrees at 10 bases. The trim removed 6 bases at V and 4 bases at J, leaving 9 bases unmatched. This CDR3 region has 15 residues. In germline, CDR1 is SNHLY, CDR2 FYNNEI. The CDR3 region has the DNA TGTGCCAGCAGACCGATGACAGGGGGCCGATACGAGCAGTACTTC. Residues: CASRPMTGGRYEQYF.

In its sample, this clonotype was seen many times. The chain combines TRBV20-1 with TRBJ2-3, with 8 bases that match TRBD2. The V and J ends lost 6 bases and 5 bases, in that order; junction bases with no gene match: 10. Germline values: CDR1 DFQATT, CDR2 SNEGSKA (reference sequence). This CDR3 is 14 amino acids long. CDR3 nucleotide sequence: TGCAGTGCCACCCCAGCGGGGGCCCGAGATACGCAGTATTTT. Protein sequence: CSATPAGARDTQYF.

This clonotype came up many times. This chain links TRBV15 with TRBJ2-7; TRBD2 aligns across 12 bases. This CDR3 region has 15 residues. The V segment lost 9 bases and the J segment 2 bases; nucleotides outside the gene matches: 8. The germline V gene encodes CDR1 LNHNV and CDR2 YYDKDF (reference sequence). CDR3 DNA sequence: TGTGCCACACTAGCGGGAGGTTTCACCGCCTACGAGCAGTACTTC. Translating it yields CATLAGGFTAYEQYF.

V usage is TRBV10-3 and J usage is TRBJ1-5; D gene ambiguous. Trimming stripped 6 bases from V and 4 bases from J, with 4 bases between. The CDR3 has 11 amino acids. CDR1 and CDR2 from the germline V gene are ENHRY and SYGVKD. The chain's CDR3 is CAIRVNQPQHF. The CDR3 nucleotides read TGTGCCATCAGGGTTAATCAGCCCCAGCATTTT.

Concerning this clonotype itself: This may stem from a read error, because a much larger clone lies one nucleotide away. V and J are TRBV24-1 and TRBJ1-3; no firm D call. V shed 11 bases and J shed 2 bases, with 15 bases lying between them. CDR1 and CDR2 from the germline V gene are KGHDR and SFDVKD. The CDR3 covers 14 residues. The CDR3 region has the DNA TGTGCCAGCAGCGTAAGCTCTGCTGGAAACACCATATATTTT. Translated, it gives CASSVSSAGNTIYF.